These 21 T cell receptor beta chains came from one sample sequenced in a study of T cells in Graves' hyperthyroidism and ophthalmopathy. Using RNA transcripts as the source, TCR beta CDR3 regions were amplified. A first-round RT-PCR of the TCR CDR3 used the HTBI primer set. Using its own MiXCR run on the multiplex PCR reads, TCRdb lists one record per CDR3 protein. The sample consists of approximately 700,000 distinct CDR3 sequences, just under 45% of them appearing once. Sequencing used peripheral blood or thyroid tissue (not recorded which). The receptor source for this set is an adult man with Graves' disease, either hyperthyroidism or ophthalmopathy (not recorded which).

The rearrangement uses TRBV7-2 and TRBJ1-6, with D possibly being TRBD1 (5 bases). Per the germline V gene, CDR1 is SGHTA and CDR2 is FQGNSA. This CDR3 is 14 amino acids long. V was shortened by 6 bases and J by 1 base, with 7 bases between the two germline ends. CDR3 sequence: CASREGSYNSPLHF. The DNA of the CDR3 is TGTGCCAGCAGAGAGGGGTCCTATAATTCACCCCTCCACTTT.

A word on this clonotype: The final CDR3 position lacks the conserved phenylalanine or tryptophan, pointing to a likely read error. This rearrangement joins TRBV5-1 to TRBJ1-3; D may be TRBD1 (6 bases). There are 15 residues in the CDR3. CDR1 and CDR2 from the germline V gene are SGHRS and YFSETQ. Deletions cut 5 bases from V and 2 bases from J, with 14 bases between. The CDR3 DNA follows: TGCGCCAGCAGAAATTCCGGGGGCACTGGAAACACCATATATTCT. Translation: CASRNSGGTGNTIYS.

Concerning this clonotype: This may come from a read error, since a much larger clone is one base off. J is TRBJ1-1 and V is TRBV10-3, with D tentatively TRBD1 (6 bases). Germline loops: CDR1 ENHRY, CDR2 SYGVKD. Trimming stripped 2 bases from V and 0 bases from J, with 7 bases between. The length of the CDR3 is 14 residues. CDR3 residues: CAISEAGVNTEAFF. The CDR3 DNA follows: TGTGCCATCAGTGAGGCAGGGGTGAACACTGAAGCTTTCTTT.

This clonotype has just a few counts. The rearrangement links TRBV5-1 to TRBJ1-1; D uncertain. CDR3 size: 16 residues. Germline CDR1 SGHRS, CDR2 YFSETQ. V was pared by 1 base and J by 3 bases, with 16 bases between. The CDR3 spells CASSLSTVPTDTEAFF. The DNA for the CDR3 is TGCGCCAGCAGCTTGTCGACGGTCCCCACGGACACTGAAGCTTTCTTT.

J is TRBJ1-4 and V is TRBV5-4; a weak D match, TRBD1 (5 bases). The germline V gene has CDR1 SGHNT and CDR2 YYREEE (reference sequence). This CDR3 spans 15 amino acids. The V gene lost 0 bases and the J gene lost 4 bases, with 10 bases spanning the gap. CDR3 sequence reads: CASSLDQGDNEKLFF. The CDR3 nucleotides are TGTGCCAGCAGCTTGGATCAGGGAGATAATGAAAAACTGTTTTTT.

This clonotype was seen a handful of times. CDR3 nucleotide sequence: TGCGCCAGCAGCTTGGGAGCCAGGAACGAGCAGTACTTC. Translated, it gives CASSLGARNEQYF. The chain couples TRBV5-1 to TRBJ2-7; no firm D call. Germline CDR1 and CDR2: SGHRS and YFSETQ. CDR3 length: 13 amino acids. V was clipped by 0 bases and J by 5 bases, with 9 bases between them.

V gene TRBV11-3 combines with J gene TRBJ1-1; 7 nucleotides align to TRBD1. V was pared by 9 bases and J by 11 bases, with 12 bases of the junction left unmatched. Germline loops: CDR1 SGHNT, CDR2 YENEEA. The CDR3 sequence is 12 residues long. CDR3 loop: CASGGQGVSAFF. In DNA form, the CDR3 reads TGTGCCAGTGGGGGGCAGGGGGTGTCGGCTTTCTTT.

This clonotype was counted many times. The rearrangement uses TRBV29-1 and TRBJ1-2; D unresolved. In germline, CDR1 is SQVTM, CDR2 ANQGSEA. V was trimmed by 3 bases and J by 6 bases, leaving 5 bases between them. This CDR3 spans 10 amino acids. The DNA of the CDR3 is TGCAGCGTTGATGTTGATGGCTACACCTTC. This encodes CSVDVDGYTF.

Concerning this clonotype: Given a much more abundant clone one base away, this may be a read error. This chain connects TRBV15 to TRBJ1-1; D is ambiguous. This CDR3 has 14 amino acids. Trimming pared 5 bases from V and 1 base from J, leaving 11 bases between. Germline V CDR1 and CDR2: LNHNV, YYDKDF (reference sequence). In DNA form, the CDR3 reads TGTGCCACCAGCCAAGATTCAGGGAACACTGAAGCTTTCTTT. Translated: CATSQDSGNTEAFF.

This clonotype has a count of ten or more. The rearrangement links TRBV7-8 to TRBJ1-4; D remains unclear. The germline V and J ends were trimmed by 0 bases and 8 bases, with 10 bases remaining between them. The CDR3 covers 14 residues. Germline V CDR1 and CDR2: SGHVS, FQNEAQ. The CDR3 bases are TGTGCCAGCAGCTTAGCGCCCCGAGGGGAAAAACTGTTTTTT. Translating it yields CASSLAPRGEKLFF. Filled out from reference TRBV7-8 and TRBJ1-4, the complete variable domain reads GAGVSQSPRYKVAKRGQDVALRCDPISGHVSLFWYQQALGQGPEFLTYFQNEAQLDKSGLPSDRFFAERPEGSVSTLKIQRTQQEDSAVYLCASSLAPRGEKLFFGSGTQLSVL.

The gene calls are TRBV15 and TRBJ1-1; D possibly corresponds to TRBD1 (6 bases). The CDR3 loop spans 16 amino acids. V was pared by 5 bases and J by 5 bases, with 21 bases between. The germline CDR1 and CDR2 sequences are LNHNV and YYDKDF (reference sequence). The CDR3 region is CATSGGRAEGGTEAFF. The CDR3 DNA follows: TGTGCCACCAGCGGCGGACGGGCCGAAGGGGGGACTGAAGCTTTCTTT. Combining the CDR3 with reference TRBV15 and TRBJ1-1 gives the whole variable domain DAMVIQNPRYQVTQFGKPVTLSCSQTLNHNVMYWYQQKSSQAPKLLFHYYDKDFNNEADTPDNFQSRRPNTSFCFLDIRSPGLGDTAMYLCATSGGRAEGGTEAFFGQGTRLTVV.

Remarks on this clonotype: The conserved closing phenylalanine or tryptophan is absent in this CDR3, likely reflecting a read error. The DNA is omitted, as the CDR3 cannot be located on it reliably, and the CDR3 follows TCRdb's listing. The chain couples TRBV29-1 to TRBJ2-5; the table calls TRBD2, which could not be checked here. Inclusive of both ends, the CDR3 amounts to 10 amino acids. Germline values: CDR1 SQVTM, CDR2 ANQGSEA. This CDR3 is CSVGGGLGTS.

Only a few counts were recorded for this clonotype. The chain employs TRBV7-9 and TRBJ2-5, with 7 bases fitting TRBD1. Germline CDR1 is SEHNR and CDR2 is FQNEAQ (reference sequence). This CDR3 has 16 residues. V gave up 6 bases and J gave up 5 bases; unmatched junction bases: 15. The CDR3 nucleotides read TGTGCCAGCAGTGGCACCCCGACAGGGATCGCCGAGACCCAGTACTTC. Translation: CASSGTPTGIAETQYF.

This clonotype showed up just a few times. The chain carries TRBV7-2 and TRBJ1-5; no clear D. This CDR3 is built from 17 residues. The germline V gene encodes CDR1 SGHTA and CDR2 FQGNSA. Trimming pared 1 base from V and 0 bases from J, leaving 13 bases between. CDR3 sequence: CASSLGRETDSNQPQHF. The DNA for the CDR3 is TGTGCCAGCAGCTTAGGAAGGGAAACTGATAGCAATCAGCCCCAGCATTTT.

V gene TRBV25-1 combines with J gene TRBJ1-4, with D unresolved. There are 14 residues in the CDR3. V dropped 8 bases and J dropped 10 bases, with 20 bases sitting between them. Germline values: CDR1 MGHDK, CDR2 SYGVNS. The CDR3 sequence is CASVDTGSGGKLFF. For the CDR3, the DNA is TGTGCCAGCGTTGATACGGGGTCAGGAGGAAAACTGTTTTTT.

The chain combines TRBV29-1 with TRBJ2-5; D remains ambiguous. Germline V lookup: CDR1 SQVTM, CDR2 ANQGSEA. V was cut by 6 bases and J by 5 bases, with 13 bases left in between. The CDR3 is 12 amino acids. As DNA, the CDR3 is TGCAGCGTCGAGACACCGAACGAGACCCAGTACTTC. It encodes CSVETPNETQYF. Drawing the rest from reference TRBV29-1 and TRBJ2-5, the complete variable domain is SAVISQKPSRDICQRGTSLTIQCQVDSQVTMMFWYRQQPGQSLTLIATANQGSEATYESGFVIDKFPISRPNLTFSTLTVSNMSPEDSSIYLCSVETPNETQYFGPGTRLLVL.

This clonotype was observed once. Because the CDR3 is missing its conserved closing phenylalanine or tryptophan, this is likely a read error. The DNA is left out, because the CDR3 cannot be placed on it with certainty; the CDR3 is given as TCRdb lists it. The CDR3 is CASSPPAGRDR. The rearrangement joins TRBV7-9 to TRBJ1-2; the table's D call TRBD1 went unverified against the DNA. The CDR3 length equals 11 residues, ends included. Germline CDR1 and CDR2: SEHNR and FQNEAQ (reference sequence).

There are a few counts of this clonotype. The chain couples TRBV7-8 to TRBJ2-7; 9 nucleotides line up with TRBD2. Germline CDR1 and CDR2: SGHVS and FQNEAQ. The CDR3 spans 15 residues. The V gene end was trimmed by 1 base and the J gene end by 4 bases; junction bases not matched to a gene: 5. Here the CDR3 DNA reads TGTGCCAGCAGCTTAGGCGCTAGCGGGATTTACGAGCAGTACTTC. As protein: CASSLGASGIYEQYF.

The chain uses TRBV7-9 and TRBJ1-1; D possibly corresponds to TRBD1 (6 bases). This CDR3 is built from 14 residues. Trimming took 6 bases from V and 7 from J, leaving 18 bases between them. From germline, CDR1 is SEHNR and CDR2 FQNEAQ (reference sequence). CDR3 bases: TGTGCCAGCAGTATACGGGGGGGCGAGGGTGAAGCTTTCTTT. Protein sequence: CASSIRGGEGEAFF.

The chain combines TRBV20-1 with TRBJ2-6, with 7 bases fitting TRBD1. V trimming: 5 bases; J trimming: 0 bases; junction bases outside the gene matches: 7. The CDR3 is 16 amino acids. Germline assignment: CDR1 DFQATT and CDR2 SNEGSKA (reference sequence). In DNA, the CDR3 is TGCAGTGCTTCCCGGGACAGTTTCTCTGGGGCCAACGTCCTGACTTTC. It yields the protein CSASRDSFSGANVLTF.

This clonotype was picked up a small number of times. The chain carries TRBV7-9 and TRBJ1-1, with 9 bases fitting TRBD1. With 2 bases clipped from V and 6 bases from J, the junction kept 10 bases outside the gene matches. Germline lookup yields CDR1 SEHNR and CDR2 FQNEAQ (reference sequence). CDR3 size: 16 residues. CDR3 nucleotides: TGTGCCAGCAGCTTACGCCCCGGGACAGGGAGGTCTGAAGCTTTCTTT. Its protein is CASSLRPGTGRSEAFF.